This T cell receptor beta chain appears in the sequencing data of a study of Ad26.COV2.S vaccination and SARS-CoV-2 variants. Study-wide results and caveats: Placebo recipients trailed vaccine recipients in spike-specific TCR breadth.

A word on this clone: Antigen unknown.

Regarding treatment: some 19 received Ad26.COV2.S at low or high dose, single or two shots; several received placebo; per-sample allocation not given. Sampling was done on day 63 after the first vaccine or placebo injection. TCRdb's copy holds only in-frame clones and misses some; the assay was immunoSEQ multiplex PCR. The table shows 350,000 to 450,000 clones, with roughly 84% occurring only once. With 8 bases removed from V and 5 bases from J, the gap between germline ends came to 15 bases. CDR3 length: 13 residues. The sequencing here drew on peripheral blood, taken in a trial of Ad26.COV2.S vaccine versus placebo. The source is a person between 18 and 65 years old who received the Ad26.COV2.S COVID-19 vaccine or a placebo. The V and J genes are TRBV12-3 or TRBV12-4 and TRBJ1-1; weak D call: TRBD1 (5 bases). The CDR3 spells CASQFGAGTEAFF. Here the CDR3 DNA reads TGTGCCAGCCAGTTTGGGGCCGGTACTGAAGCTTTCTTT.